The subject of this entry is one TCR beta chain. Antigen unknown. The assay was immunoSEQ multiplex PCR, and TCRdb's table has in-frame clones only and misses some. Of fewer than 150,000 clones listed, 85% to 95% are singletons. This sample is part of a study of T cell responses to AZD1222 COVID-19 vaccine. Study conclusions and caveats: Regions 160-218 and 743-854 held dominance among vaccine-associated CD4 TCRs, which spanned spike. No repertoire was sampled before or during the peak T cell response, only after it.

V was cut by 4 bases and J by 0 bases, with 14 bases left in between. Germline lookup yields CDR1 MNHEY and CDR2 SVGAGI. The CDR3 consists of 16 residues. The source of this sequence is an adult who received the AZD1222 COVID-19 vaccine. The rearrangement joins TRBV6-5 to TRBJ2-3; D perhaps matches TRBD2 (5 bases). The specimen was peripheral blood, collected 28 days after the second AZD1222 dose. CDR3 DNA: TGTGCCAGCAGTTCCCCGGCGGGTCCTAGCACAGATACGCAGTATTTT. Translating gives CASSSPAGPSTDTQYF.